This T cell receptor (beta chain) appears in the sequencing data of a study of shared clonotypes between healthy human individuals (dated by TCRdb to about 2020). With respect to the entire study: The cohort comprised a couple of women and a few men aged 18 to 49 years. Per donor, three plates each were used for CD4 naive and CD4 memory, two for CD8 naive, and one for CD8 memory. To estimate repertoire size and how much clonotype sharing occurs between individuals, the study deeply sequenced the blood TCR repertoires of roughly 5 healthy adults. To increase sequencing depth and limit assay-specific biases, different laboratories used diverse techniques to prepare libraries and sequence TCR repertoires. Between about 0.9 and 10 billion PBMCs per donor were obtained by leukapheresis. The research as a whole found: Naive subsets generally had larger estimated clonotype richness than memory subsets did. Even with the large sequencing depth, rarefaction of the sorted-subset datasets indicated that sequencing was incomplete. Pairwise subsampling indicated that sequencing depth was expected to affect the degree of clonotype sharing among donors. Sharing across a few donors was observed for around 5% of naive CD4, under 4% of naive CD8, 2% to 2.5% of memory CD4, and around 0.44% of memory CD8 clonotypes. Compared with non-shared clonotypes, the clonotypes found in all four sorted-subset donors had higher generation probabilities. Only blood was sampled, and tissue TCR repertoires likely differ from those in blood. The genetic and exposure-history diversity represented was limited by the small number of donors.

Using the deep immunoSEQ assay, multiplex PCR amplified TCR CDR3 regions from genomic DNA. For each cell subset, the extracted genomic DNA was distributed evenly across all wells of several immunoSEQ 96-well plates, and each plate served as one replicate. For sorted subsets, approximately 0.2 ug of genomic DNA, equivalent to about 30,000 T cell genomes, went into each replicate PCR. Purified libraries were measured with a Qubit 3.0 fluorometer, size-checked on a Bioanalyzer 2100, and measured again with the KAPA Library Quantification kit. Each immunoSEQ 96-well plate was sequenced on its own single-read 150-cycle Illumina NextSeq 550 flow cell. The paper's data handling went like this. The immunoSEQ output contained only junctional sequences without quality scores, so filtering could not match that applied to full-length reads. Sequences were annotated with PyIR, a Python wrapper for IgBLAST v1.9, using IMGT germline references to assign V/J genes and CDR3. Reads were filtered out if the reads had weak V/J assignments (E-value above 1e-6), no CDR3, stop codons, out-of-frame junctions, or ambiguous translated residues. V3J clonotypes were defined as sequences sharing the same inferred V gene, J gene, and CDR3 amino acid sequence. The percentage overlap between two repertoires was calculated by dividing the number of shared unique clonotypes by the size of the smaller repertoire. Richness of each repertoire was evaluated using RTK rarefaction, the Chao1 estimator, and Recon v2.1 estimates of unobserved clonotypes. Generation probabilities for all TCRbeta clonotypes obtained by the gDNA method from several donors were computed using OLGA. Entries here come from immuneACCESS through TCRdb and include only in-frame sequences with V and J called. Some clones fail to appear in such tables; in the studies checked, an unresolved V gene covers under half of the shortfall, and the cause of the remainder is unknown. The V and J calls and the clone size are those of that table, but D and trimming were determined from the DNA. The sample has about 2,100,000 clones on record, about 93% of them singletons. 1.5% to 2% of the sample lies in the top ten.

As for this clone: It lacks a known antigen. Base-call qualities are not available, and no considerably larger clone is one nucleotide away.

For the CD8 naive samples, CD45RO-negative cells were positively selected for CCR7, yielding a CD45RA+CCR7+ population from which TemRA cells were excluded. The donors were healthy, HIV-negative adults who had no recently reported acute infections or vaccinations. Every donor was a Caucasian adult living in Nashville, Tennessee, USA. After blood collection by leukapheresis, PBMCs were isolated using Ficoll-Histopaque density gradient centrifugation and then cryopreserved in the vapor phase of liquid nitrogen. Analytical flow cytometry was used to check the purity and quantity of every magnetically sorted T cell population. Genomic DNA was isolated from every sorted fraction and measured by UV absorbance on a Nanodrop 2000c. V is reduced by 9 bases and J by 4 bases, leaving a spacing of 9 bases between them. The CDR3 runs 12 residues from the cysteine to the phenylalanine. CDR3 DNA is the only sequence kept; it has 36 bases, read in frame from the first base. CDR1 and CDR2 are drawn from the germline V gene: ENHRY, SYGVKD.

The sequence derives from a man between 18 and 29 years old in good health. Some clones in this sample may be carry-over from other donors' samples. Here the chain combines TRBV10-3 and TRBJ2-2; a confident D gene designation cannot be given. The source material was naive CD8+ T cells from PBMCs. The meaning of the sample's cell subset or site label: CD45RA+CCR7+. Here is the DNA: TGTGCCATACGTTCGAGCACCGGGGAGCTGTTTTTT. This translates into CAIRSSTGELFF.